The 3 T cell receptor beta chains in this list originate from one sample, sequenced in a study of cytomegalovirus exposure and HLA in healthy donors (dated by TCRdb to 2017 to 2019). Library prep was done by the immunoSEQ multiplex PCR assay. TCRdb holds this immuneACCESS table with in-frame rearrangements only. Some clones are missing; in checked studies, unresolved V genes explain under half, and the rest has no known cause. In this sample the table shows around 110,000 clones, about 87% of which occur a single time. The ten largest clones take up about 2% of the sample. Material: PBMCs. These receptors originate from a woman aged 18-29 years in good health and CMV-seropositive.

This clone appeared once. The V gene is TRBV9, the J gene TRBJ1-5, with 9 bases identical to TRBD1. V was clipped by 3 bases and J by 6 bases; unmatched bases: 7. Germline CDR1 is SGDLS and CDR2 is YYNGEE. This CDR3 comprises 15 residues. The CDR3 reads CASSATGGEGQPQHF. In DNA form, the CDR3 reads TGTGCCAGCAGCGCCACAGGGGGCGAAGGTCAGCCCCAGCATTTT.

The chain employs TRBV2 and TRBJ1-1, with TRBD1 matching 9 bases. CDR1 is SNHLY, CDR2 FYNNEI, per germline. CDR3 length: 14 residues. J lost 3 bases, V lost 4 bases, and 3 bases had no gene match. The CDR3 sequence: CASSGTGDHTEAFF. The CDR3, as DNA: TGTGCCAGCAGTGGGACAGGGGACCACACTGAAGCTTTCTTT.

The chain carries TRBV28 and TRBJ2-1; D call uncertain. The CDR3 is 13 amino acids. Deletions cut 2 bases from V and 5 bases from J, with 7 bases between. From germline, CDR1 is MDHEN and CDR2 SYDVKM. CDR3 coding DNA: TGTGCCAGCAGTTTAAGTCTACACAATGAGCAGTTCTTC. It encodes CASSLSLHNEQFF.